The 17 T cell receptor beta chains listed next were all sequenced from one sample in a study of regulatory T cells in long-lasting Graves disease. Assembly of TCR beta libraries relied on iRepertoire HTBI primers together with Arm-PCR of CDR3 regions. TCRdb reprocessed the multiplex PCR reads with MiXCR, giving one entry per CDR3 protein. The data hold about 470,000 distinct CDR3 sequences, with around a fifth observed a single time. Stated time point: persistent/refractory GD, antithyroid drugs over 5 years with positive TRAb. PBMC-derived RNA was used for the TCR library. The specimen comprised peripheral blood mononuclear cells (PBMCs), sampled when the disease was refractory, from a patient treated with antithyroid drugs. These receptors all come from a female donor with Graves disease.

This clonotype has a count of ten or more. The chain is built from TRBV6-8 and TRBJ2-7, with TRBD1 matching 9 bases. J gave up 4 bases and V 3 bases, and 7 bases lay outside the gene matches. CDR3 length: 15 residues. The germline V gene encodes CDR1 MNHGY and CDR2 SAAAGT. The DNA of the CDR3 is TGTGCCAGCAGTTATGGGACAGGGTCGGGTTACGAGCAGTACTTC. Protein: CASSYGTGSGYEQYF.

This chain connects TRBV7-8 to TRBJ2-7, with D possibly being TRBD1 (6 bases). Trimming shortened V by 10 bases and J by 7 bases, and 23 bases separated the two germline ends. CDR1 SGHVS and CDR2 FQNEAQ come from the germline V gene. This CDR3 contains 14 residues. The CDR3 here is CATQPWGRGGEQYF. As DNA, the CDR3 is TGTGCCACTCAGCCATGGGGGCGAGGGGGTGAGCAGTACTTC.

At least ten counts were recorded for this clonotype. V gene TRBV2 combines with J gene TRBJ1-5, with D unresolved. This CDR3 contains 13 residues. Trimming removed 8 bases from V and 0 bases from J, with 8 bases in between. Germline V lookup: CDR1 SNHLY, CDR2 FYNNEI. The DNA of the CDR3 is TGTGCCAGCTTACGGAATAGCAATCAGCCCCAGCATTTT. Amino acids: CASLRNSNQPQHF.

This clonotype has a count of ten or more. The chain has TRBV5-1 and TRBJ1-1; no reliable D call. The V end lost 4 bases, the J end lost 1 base, and 17 bases lay between the germline ends. The CDR3 consists of 16 residues. Germline assignment: CDR1 SGHRS and CDR2 YFSETQ. The CDR3 loop reads CASSPTLQYQNTEAFF. The CDR3 coding sequence is TGCGCCAGCAGCCCCACGCTGCAGTACCAGAACACTGAAGCTTTCTTT. The full variable domain, completed using reference TRBV5-1 and TRBJ1-1, is KAGVTQTPRYLIKTRGQQVTLSCSPISGHRSVSWYQQTPGQGLQFLFEYFSETQRNKGNFPGRFSGRQFSNSRSEMNVSTLELGDSALYLCASSPTLQYQNTEAFFGQGTRLTVV.

This clonotype was found many times. The rearrangement joins TRBV28 to TRBJ2-7, with 8 bases identical to TRBD1. Per germline, CDR1 MDHEN and CDR2 SYDVKM. The CDR3 runs to 15 residues. J was trimmed by 4 bases and V by 6 bases; bases with no gene match: 11. The CDR3 sequence: CASSGLQGARYEQYF. DNA for the CDR3: TGTGCCAGCAGCGGTCTCCAGGGGGCGCGGTACGAGCAGTACTTC.

The chain uses TRBV7-6 and TRBJ2-7; 8 nucleotides line up with TRBD1. Trimming removed 5 bases from V and 3 bases from J; junction bases left unmatched: 6. CDR3 size: 14 residues. Germline CDR1 SGHVS, CDR2 FNYEAQ. The CDR3 is CASSVAGTGYEQYF. The CDR3 DNA sequence: TGTGCCAGCAGCGTCGCCGGGACAGGCTACGAGCAGTACTTC.

This chain connects TRBV7-9 to TRBJ1-1; D call uncertain. The CDR3 totals 13 residues. The germline gives CDR1 SEHNR, CDR2 FQNEAQ (reference sequence). V dropped 8 bases and J dropped 1 base, with 11 bases sitting between them. The CDR3 DNA reads TGTGCCAGCGGTAAAAACTGGAACACTGAAGCTTTCTTT. Translated: CASGKNWNTEAFF.

The chain employs TRBV5-1 and TRBJ1-1, with 8 bases matching TRBD1. Germline V lookup: CDR1 SGHRS, CDR2 YFSETQ. This CDR3 contains 15 residues. Trimming removed 2 bases from V and 3 bases from J; junction bases left unmatched: 6. This chain's CDR3 is CASSFKPGGYTEAFF. DNA for the CDR3: TGCGCCAGCAGCTTTAAACCAGGGGGCTACACTGAAGCTTTCTTT.

Notes on this clonotype: A single base separates this from a much larger clone, so it may be a read error. The V call is TRBV27, the J call TRBJ1-1; 7 bases align to TRBD1. In germline, CDR1 is MNHEY, CDR2 SMNVEV (reference sequence). After removal of 5 bases from V and 8 bases from J, the junction contained 8 bases not matched to a gene. The CDR3 runs to 13 residues. The CDR3, as DNA: TGTGCCAGCAGTCAACAGGGGAGTCCAGAAGCTTTCTTT. Translation gives CASSQQGSPEAFF.

This clonotype was observed at least ten times. V is TRBV28 and J is TRBJ2-7; D is undetermined. The CDR3 contains 14 residues. Trimming cost V 5 bases and J 0 bases, with 11 bases left between them. Germline V gene sequence: CDR1 MDHEN, CDR2 SYDVKM. The CDR3 nucleotides are TGTGCCAGCAGTCATTTGGCGACCTCCTACGAGCAGTACTTC. This codes for CASSHLATSYEQYF.

This clonotype was counted ten times or more. This chain links TRBV28 with TRBJ1-5; 8 bases agree with TRBD1. CDR1 is MDHEN, CDR2 SYDVKM, per germline. CDR3 length: 13 amino acids. Trimming took 6 bases from V and 4 from J; bases not matched to a gene: 2. CDR3 loop: CASRGQGNQPQHF. CDR3 DNA sequence: TGTGCCAGCAGAGGACAGGGAAATCAGCCCCAGCATTTT.

This clonotype was seen only a few times. The chain joins TRBV4-1 to TRBJ1-1, with no clear D. This CDR3 is 16 amino acids long. Per the germline V gene, CDR1 is MGHRA and CDR2 is YSYEKL. V lost 4 bases, J lost 0 bases, and 15 bases lay in between. The CDR3 region is CASSRWAGDLNTEAFF. The CDR3 coding sequence is TGCGCCAGCAGCCGATGGGCCGGGGATTTGAACACTGAAGCTTTCTTT.

V is TRBV6-5 and J is TRBJ2-7, with D uncertain. Between the trimmed V and J ends, which lost 2 bases and 0 bases, there was a span of 8 bases. The CDR3 sequence is 14 residues long. Germline V CDR1 and CDR2: MNHEY, SVGAGI. The CDR3 loop reads CASSYGGNSYEQYF. The CDR3 DNA sequence: TGTGCCAGCAGTTACGGCGGAAACTCCTACGAGCAGTACTTC.

The genes are TRBV6-2 or TRBV6-3 and TRBJ1-5, with D unresolved. V lost 1 base to trimming and J lost 5 bases, with 9 bases between them. The CDR3 sequence is 14 residues long. CDR1 and CDR2 from the germline V gene are MNHEY and SVGEGT. This CDR3 is CASSYLGNDQPQHF. DNA for the CDR3: TGTGCCAGCAGTTACTTGGGCAACGATCAGCCCCAGCATTTT.

This clonotype was found once. The chain employs TRBV20-1 and TRBJ2-3; TRBD2 agrees at 15 bases. CDR1 DFQATT and CDR2 SNEGSKA come from the germline V gene (reference sequence). CDR3 length: 17 residues. The V and J ends lost 5 bases and 2 bases, in that order; junction bases with no gene match: 8. CDR3 protein: CSAGPGLAGGDTDTQYF. The CDR3 DNA sequence: TGCAGTGCTGGACCGGGACTAGCGGGAGGAGACACAGATACGCAGTATTTT.

The chain is built from TRBV20-1 and TRBJ1-2, with 11 positions matching TRBD1. Germline trimming cut 1 base from V and 6 bases from J; bases unmatched to any gene: 10. Germline CDR1 reads DFQATT; CDR2 reads SNEGSKA (reference sequence). The CDR3 spans 16 residues. In DNA, the CDR3 is TGCAGTGCTAGAGTCCCCGGACAGGGGGCGAATGATGGCTACACCTTC. Protein: CSARVPGQGANDGYTF.

This chain links TRBV20-1 with TRBJ1-3; TRBD1 matches at 7 bases. This CDR3 region has 14 residues. Unmatched junction bases numbered 5, after V lost 6 bases and J lost 0 bases. In germline, CDR1 is DFQATT, CDR2 SNEGSKA (reference sequence). CDR3 bases: TGCAGTGCGAGGGACAGAGCCTCTGGAAACACCATATATTTT. Translated: CSARDRASGNTIYF.